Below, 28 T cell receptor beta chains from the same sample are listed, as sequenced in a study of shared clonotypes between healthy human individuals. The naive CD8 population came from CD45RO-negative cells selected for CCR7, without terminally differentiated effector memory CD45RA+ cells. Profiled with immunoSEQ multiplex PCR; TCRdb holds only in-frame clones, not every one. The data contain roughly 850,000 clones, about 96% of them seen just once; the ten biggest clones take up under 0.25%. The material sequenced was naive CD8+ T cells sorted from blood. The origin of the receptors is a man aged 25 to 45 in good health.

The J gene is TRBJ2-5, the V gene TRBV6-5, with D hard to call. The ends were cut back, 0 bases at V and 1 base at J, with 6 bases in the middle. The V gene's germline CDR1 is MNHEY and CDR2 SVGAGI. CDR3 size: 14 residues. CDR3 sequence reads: CASSYSFAQETQYF. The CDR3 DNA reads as TGTGCCAGCAGTTACTCCTTTGCCCAAGAGACCCAGTACTTC.

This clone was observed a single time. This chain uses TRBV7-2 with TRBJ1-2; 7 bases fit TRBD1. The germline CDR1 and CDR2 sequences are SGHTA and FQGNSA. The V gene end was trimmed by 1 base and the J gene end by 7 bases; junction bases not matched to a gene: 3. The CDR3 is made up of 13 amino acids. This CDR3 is CASSLGYRGGYTF. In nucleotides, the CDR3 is TGTGCCAGCAGCTTAGGGTACAGGGGTGGCTACACCTTC.

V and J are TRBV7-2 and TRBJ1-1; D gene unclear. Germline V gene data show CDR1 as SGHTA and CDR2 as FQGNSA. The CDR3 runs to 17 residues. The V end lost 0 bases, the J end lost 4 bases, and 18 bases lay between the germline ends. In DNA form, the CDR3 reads TGTGCCAGCAGCTTAGCCGTGATTGGAGGCTTGGGCACTGAAGCTTTCTTT. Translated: CASSLAVIGGLGTEAFF.

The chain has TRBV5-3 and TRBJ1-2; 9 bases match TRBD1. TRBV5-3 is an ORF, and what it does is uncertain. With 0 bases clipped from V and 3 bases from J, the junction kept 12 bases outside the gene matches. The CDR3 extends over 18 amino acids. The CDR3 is CARSLAGTGFKADYGYTF. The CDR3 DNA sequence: TGTGCCAGAAGCTTGGCCGGGACAGGGTTTAAAGCAGACTATGGCTACACCTTC.

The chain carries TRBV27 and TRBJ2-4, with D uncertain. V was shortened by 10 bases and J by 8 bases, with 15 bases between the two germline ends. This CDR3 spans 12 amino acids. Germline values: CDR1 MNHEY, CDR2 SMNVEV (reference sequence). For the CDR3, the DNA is TGTGCCACCCGTACAAGGGCGGACATTCAGTACTTC. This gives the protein CATRTRADIQYF.

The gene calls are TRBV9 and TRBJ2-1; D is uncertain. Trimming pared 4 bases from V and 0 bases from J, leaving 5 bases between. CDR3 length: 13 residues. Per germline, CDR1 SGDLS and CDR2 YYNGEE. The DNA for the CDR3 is TGTGCCAGCAGCTCCTTCTCCTACAATGAGCAGTTCTTC. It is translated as CASSSFSYNEQFF. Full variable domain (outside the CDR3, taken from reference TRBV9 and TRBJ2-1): DSGVTQTPKHLITATGQRVTLRCSPRSGDLSVYWYQQSLDQGLQFLIQYYNGEERAKGNILERFSAQQFPDLHSELNLSSLELGDSALYFCASSSFSYNEQFFGPGTRLTVL.

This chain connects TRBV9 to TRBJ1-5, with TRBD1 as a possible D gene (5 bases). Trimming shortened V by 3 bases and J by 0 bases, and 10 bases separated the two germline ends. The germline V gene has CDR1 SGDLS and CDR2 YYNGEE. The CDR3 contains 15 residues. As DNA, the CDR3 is TGTGCCAGCAGCGCCCAGGGATATAGCAATCAGCCCCAGCATTTT. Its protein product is CASSAQGYSNQPQHF.

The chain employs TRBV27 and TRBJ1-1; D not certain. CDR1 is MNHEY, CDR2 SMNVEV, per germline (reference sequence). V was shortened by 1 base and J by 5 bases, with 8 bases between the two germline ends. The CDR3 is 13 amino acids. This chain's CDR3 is CASSLLGRTEAFF. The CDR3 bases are TGTGCCAGCAGTTTATTGGGTAGGACTGAAGCTTTCTTT.

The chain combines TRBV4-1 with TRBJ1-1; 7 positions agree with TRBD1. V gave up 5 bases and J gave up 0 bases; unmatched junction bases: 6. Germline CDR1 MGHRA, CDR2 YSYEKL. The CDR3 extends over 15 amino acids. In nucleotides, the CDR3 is TGCGCCAGCAGCGACCCGGGACAGCTGAACACTGAAGCTTTCTTT. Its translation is CASSDPGQLNTEAFF.

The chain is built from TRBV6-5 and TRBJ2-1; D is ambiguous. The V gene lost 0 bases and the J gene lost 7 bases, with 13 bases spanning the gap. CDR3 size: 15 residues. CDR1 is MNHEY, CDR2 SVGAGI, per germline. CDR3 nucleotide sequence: TGTGCCAGCAGTTACTCGGCAGGTGATACGAATGAGCAGTTCTTC. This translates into CASSYSAGDTNEQFF.

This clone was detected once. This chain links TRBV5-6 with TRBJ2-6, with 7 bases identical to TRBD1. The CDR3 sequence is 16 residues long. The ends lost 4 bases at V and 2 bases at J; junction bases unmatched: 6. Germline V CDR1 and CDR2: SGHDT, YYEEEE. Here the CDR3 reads CASSGTGAPGANVLTF. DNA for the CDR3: TGTGCCAGCAGCGGCACAGGGGCCCCTGGGGCCAACGTCCTGACTTTC.

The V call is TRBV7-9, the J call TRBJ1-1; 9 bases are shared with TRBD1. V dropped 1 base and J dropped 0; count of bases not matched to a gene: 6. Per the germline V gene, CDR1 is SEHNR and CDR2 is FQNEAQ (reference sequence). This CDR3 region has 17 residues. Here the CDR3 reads CASSLVGTGIVNTEAFF. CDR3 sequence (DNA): TGTGCCAGCAGCTTAGTTGGGACAGGGATTGTGAACACTGAAGCTTTCTTT.

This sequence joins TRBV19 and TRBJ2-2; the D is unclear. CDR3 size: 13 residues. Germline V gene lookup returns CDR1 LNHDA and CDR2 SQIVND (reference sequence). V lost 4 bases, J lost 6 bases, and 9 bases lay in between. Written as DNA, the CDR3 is TGTGCCAGTAGTAAATCTGGGGCCGGGGAGCTGTTTTTT. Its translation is CASSKSGAGELFF.

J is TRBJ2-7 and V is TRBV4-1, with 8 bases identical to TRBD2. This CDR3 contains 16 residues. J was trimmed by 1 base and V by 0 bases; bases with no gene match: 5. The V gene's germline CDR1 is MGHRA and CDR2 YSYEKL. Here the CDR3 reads CASSQDLVAGSYEQYF. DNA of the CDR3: TGCGCCAGCAGCCAAGATTTGGTAGCGGGATCCTACGAGCAGTACTTC.

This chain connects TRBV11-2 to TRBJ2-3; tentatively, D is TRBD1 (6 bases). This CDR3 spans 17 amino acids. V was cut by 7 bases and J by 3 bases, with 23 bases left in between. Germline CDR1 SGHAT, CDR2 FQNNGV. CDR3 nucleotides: TGTGCCAGCAACCGTCCCCAACAGGGTAGGGGAACAGATACGCAGTATTTT. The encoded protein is CASNRPQQGRGTDTQYF.

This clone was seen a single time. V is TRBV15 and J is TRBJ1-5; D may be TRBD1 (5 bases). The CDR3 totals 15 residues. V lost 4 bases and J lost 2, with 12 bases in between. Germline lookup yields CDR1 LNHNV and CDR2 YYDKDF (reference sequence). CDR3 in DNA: TGTGCCACCAGCATCAAAGGGGACGGCAATCAGCCCCAGCATTTT. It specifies CATSIKGDGNQPQHF.

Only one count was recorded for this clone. Here the CDR3 reads CASSRLKGYTF. CDR3 nucleotide sequence: TGTGCCAGCAGCCGACTTAAGGGCTACACCTTC. The chain uses TRBV9 and TRBJ1-2, with unresolved D. This CDR3 comprises 11 residues. Germline V gives CDR1 SGDLS, CDR2 YYNGEE. Between the trimmed V and J ends, which lost 4 bases and 8 bases, there was a span of 9 bases.

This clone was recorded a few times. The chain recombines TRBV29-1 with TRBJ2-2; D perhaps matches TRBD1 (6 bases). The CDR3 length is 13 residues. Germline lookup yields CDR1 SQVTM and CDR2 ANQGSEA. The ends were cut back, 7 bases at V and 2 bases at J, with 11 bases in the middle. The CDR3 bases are TGCAGCGGGACAGACTCCAACACCGGGGAGCTGTTTTTT. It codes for CSGTDSNTGELFF.

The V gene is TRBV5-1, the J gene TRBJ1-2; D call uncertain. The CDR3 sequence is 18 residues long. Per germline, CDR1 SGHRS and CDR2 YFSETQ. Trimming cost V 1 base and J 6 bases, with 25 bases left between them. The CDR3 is CASSLLDAGTKNGNGYTF. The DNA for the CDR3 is TGCGCCAGCAGCTTGTTGGATGCGGGAACAAAAAACGGGAATGGCTACACCTTC.

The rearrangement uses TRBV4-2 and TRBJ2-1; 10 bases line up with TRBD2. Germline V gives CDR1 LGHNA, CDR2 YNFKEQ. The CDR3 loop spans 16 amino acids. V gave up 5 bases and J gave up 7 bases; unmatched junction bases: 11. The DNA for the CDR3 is TGTGCCAGCAGCTCGGAGCCGCTAGCGGGAGCAAATGAGCAGTTCTTC. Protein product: CASSSEPLAGANEQFF.

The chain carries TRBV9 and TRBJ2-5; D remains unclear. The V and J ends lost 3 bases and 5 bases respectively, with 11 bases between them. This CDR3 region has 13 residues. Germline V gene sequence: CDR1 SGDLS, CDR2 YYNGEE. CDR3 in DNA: TGTGCCAGCAGCGGACCCGGATGGGAGACCCAGTACTTC. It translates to CASSGPGWETQYF.

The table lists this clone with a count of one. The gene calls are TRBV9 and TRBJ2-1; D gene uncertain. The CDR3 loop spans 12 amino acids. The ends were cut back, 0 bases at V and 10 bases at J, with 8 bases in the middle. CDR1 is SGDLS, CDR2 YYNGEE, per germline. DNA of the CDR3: TGTGCCAGCAGCGTAGGTATCGGGGAGCAGTTCTTC. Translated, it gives CASSVGIGEQFF.

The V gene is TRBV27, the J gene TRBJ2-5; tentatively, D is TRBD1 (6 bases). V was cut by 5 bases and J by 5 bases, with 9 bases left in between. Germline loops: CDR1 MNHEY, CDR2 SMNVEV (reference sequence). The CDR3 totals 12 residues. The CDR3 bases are TGTGCCAGCAGTACAGGGTTGGAGACCCAGTACTTC. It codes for CASSTGLETQYF.

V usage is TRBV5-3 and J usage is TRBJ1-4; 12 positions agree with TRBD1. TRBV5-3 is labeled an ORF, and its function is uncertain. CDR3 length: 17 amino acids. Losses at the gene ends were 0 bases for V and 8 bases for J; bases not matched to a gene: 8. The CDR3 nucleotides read TGTGCCAGAAGCTTGGATTTAGGGGACAGGGGGCGGGAAAAACTGTTTTTT. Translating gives CARSLDLGDRGREKLFF.

CDR3 in amino acids: CASSYSGTSGSTQYF. The CDR3, as DNA: TGTGCCAGCAGTTACTCGGGGACTAGCGGGAGTACGCAGTATTTT. J is TRBJ2-3 and V is TRBV6-5, with TRBD2 matching over 14 bases. Germline V gene data show CDR1 as MNHEY and CDR2 as SVGAGI. Losses at the gene ends were 0 bases for V and 8 bases for J; bases not matched to a gene: 1. The CDR3 runs 15 residues.

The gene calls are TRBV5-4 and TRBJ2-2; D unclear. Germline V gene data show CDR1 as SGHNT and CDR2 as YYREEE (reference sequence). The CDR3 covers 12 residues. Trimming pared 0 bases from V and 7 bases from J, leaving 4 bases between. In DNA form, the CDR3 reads TGTGCCAGCAGCTTGGATCGCGGGGAGCTGTTTTTT. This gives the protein CASSLDRGELFF.

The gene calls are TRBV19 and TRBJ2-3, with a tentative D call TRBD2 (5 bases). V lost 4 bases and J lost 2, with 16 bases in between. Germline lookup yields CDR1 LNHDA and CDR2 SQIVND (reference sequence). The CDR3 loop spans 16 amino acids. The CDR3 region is CASSKPRTDNTDTQYF. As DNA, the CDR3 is TGTGCCAGTAGTAAGCCCCGGACTGATAACACAGATACGCAGTATTTT.

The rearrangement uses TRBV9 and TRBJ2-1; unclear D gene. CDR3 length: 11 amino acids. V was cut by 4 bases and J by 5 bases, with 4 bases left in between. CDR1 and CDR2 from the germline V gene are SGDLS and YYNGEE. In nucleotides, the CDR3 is TGTGCCAGCAGCAGGGACAATGAGCAGTTCTTC. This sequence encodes CASSRDNEQFF.